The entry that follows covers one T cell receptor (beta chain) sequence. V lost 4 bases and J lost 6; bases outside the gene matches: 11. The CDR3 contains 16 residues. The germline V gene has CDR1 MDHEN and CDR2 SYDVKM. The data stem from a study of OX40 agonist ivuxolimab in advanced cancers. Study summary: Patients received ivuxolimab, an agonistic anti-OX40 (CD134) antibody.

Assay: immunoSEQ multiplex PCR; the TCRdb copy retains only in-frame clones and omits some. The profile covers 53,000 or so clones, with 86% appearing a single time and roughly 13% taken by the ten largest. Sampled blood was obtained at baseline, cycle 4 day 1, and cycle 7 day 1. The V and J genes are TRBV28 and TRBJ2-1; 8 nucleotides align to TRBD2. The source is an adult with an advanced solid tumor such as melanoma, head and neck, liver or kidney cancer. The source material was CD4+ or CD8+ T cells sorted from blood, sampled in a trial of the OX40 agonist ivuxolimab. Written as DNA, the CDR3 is TGTGCCAGCAGTTCCGCCGGGACTAGAAAAAGCAATGAGCAGTTCTTC. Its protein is CASSSAGTRKSNEQFF.